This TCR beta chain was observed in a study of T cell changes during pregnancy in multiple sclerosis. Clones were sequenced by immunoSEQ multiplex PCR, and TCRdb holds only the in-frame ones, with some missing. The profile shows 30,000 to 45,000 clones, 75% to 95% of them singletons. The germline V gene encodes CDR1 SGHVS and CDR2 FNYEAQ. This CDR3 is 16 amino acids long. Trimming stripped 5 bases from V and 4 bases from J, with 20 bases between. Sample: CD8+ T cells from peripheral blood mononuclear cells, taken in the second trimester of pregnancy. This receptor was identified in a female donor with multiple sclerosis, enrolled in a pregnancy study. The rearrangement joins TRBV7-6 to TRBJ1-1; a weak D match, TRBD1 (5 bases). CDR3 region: CASSPEGPIGGTEAFF. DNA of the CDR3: TGTGCCAGCAGCCCGGAGGGGCCAATCGGCGGCACTGAAGCTTTCTTT. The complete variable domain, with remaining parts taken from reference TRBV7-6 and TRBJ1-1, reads GAGVSQSPRYKVTKRGQDVALRCDPISGHVSLYWYRQALGQGPEFLTYFNYEAQQDKSGLPNDRFSAERPEGSISTLTIQRTEQRDSAMYRCASSPEGPIGGTEAFFGQGTRLTVV.